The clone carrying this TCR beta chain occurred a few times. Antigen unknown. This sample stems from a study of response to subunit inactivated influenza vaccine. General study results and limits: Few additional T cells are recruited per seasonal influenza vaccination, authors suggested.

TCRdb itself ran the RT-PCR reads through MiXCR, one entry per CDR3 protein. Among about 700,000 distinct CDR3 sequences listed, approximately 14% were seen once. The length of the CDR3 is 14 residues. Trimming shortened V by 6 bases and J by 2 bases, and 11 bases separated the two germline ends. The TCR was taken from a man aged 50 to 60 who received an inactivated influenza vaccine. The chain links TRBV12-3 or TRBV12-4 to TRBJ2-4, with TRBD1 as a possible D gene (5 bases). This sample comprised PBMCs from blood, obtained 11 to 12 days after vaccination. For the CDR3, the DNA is TGTGCCAGCAGCCAAAGGGGAACCAAAAACATTCAGTACTTC. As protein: CASSQRGTKNIQYF.